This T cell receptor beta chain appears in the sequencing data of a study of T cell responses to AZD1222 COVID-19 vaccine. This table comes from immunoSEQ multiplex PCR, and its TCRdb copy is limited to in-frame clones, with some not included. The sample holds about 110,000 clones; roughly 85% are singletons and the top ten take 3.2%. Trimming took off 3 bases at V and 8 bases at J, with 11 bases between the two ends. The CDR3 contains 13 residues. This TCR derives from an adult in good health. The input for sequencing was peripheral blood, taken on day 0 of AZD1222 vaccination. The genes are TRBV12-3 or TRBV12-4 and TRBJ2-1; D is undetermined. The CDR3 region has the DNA TGTGCCAGCAGTTTGTTGCGGAAGGATGAGCAGTTCTTC. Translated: CASSLLRKDEQFF.